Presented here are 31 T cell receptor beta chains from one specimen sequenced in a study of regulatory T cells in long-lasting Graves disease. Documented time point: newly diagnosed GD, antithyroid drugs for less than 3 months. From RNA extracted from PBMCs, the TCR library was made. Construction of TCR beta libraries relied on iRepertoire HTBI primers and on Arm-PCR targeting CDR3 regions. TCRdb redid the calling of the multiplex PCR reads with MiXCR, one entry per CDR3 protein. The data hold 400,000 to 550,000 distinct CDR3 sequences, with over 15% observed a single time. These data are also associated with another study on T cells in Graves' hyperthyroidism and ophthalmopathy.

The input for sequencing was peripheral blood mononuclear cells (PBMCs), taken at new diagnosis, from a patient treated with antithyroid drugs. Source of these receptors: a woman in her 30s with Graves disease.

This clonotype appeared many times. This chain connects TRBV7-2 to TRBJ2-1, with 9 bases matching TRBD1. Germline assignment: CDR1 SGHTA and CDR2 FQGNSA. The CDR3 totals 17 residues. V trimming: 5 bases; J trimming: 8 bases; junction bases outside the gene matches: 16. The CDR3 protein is CASSPHLPGQGWHEQFF. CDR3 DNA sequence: TGTGCCAGCAGCCCACATCTACCGGGACAGGGTTGGCATGAGCAGTTCTTC. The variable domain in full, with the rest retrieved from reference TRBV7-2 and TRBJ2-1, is GAGVSQSPSNKVTEKGKDVELRCDPISGHTALYWYRQSLGQGLEFLIYFQGNSAPDKSGLPSDRFSAERTGGSVSTLTIQRTQQEDSAVYLCASSPHLPGQGWHEQFFGPGTRLTVL.

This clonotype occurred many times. The CDR3 nucleotides read TGTGCCAGCAGAACCGCGTCAGTCGATACGCAGTATTTT. This translates into CASRTASVDTQYF. The V and J genes are TRBV28 and TRBJ2-3; D ambiguous. Trimming took off 6 bases at V and 6 bases at J, with 13 bases between the two ends. This CDR3 region has 13 residues. The germline V gene encodes CDR1 MDHEN and CDR2 SYDVKM.

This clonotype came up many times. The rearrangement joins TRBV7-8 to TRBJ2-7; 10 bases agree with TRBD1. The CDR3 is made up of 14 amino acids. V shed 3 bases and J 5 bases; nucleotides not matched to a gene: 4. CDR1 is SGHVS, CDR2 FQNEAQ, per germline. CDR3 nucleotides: TGTGCCAGCAGCTTCCGGGACAGGGGCAACGAGCAGTACTTC. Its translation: CASSFRDRGNEQYF.

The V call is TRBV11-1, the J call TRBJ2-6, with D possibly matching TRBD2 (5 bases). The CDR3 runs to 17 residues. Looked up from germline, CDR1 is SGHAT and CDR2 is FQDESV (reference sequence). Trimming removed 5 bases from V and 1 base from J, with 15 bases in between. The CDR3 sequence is CASSEGTGLSGANVLTF. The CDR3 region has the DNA TGTGCCAGCAGCGAGGGTACCGGTCTTTCTGGGGCCAACGTCCTGACTTTC.

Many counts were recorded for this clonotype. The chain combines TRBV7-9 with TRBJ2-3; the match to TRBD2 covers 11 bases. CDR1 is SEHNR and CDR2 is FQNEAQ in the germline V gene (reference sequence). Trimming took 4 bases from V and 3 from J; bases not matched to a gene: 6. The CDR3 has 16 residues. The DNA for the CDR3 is TGTGCCAGCAGCTATCCCGGGACTAGCGGAACAGATACGCAGTATTTT. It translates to CASSYPGTSGTDTQYF.

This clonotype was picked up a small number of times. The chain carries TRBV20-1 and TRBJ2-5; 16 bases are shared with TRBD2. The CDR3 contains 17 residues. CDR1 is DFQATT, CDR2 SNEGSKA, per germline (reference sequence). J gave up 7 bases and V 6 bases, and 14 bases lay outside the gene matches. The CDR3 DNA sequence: TGCAGTGCCCCATCGGGACTAGCGGGAGGGCCTTGGGGGACCCAGTACTTC. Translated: CSAPSGLAGGPWGTQYF.

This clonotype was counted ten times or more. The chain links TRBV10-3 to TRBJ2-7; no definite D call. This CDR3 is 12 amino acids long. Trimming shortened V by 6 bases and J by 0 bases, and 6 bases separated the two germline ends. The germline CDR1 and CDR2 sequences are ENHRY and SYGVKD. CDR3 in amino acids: CAIRASSYEQYF. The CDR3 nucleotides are TGTGCCATCAGGGCCAGCTCCTACGAGCAGTACTTC.

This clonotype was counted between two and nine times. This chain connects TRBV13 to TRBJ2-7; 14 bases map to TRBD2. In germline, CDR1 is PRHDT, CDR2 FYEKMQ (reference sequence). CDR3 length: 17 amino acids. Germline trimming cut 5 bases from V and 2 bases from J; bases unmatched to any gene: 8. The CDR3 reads CASSPWTSGRLAYEQYF. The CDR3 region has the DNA TGTGCCAGCAGCCCTTGGACTAGCGGGAGGTTAGCCTACGAGCAGTACTTC. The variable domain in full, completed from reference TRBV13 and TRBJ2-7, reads AAGVIQSPRHLIKEKRETATLKCYPIPRHDTVYWYQQGPGQDPQFLISFYEKMQSDKGSIPDRFSAQQFSDYHSELNMSSLELGDSALYFCASSPWTSGRLAYEQYFGPGTRLTVT.

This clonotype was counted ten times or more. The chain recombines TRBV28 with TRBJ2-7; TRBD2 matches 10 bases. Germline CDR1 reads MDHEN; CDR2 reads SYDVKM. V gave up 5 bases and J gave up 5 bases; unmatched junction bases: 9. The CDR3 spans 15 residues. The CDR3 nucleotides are TGTGCCAGCAGTACCAAGCGGGAGGGCCCCAACGAGCAGTACTTC. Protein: CASSTKREGPNEQYF. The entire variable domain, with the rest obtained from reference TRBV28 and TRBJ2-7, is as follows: DVKVTQSSRYLVKRTGEKVFLECVQDMDHENMFWYRQDPGLGLRLIYFSYDVKMKEKGDIPEGYSVSREKKERFSLILESASTNQTSMYLCASSTKREGPNEQYFGPGTRLTVT.

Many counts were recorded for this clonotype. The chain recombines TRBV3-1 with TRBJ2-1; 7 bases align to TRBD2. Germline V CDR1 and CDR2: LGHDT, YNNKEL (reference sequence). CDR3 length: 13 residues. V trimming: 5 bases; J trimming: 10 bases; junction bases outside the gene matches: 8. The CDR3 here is CASSGGGAGEQFF. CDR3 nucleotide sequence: TGTGCCAGCAGCGGGGGAGGGGCTGGGGAGCAGTTCTTC.

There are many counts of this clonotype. CDR3 amino acids: CASTIWGNEQYF. The CDR3 DNA reads TGTGCCAGCACCATATGGGGGAACGAGCAGTACTTC. This chain links TRBV2 with TRBJ2-7, with D perhaps matching TRBD1 or TRBD2 (5 bases each). V lost 7 bases to trimming and J lost 5 bases, with 12 bases between them. Germline-derived CDR1 and CDR2 are SNHLY and FYNNEI. This CDR3 region has 12 residues.

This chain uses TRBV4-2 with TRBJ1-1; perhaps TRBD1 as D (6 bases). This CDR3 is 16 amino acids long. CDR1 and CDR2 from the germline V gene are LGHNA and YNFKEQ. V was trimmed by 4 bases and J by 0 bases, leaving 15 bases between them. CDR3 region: CASSPKDRHMNTEAFF. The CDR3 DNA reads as TGTGCCAGCAGCCCTAAGGACAGACACATGAACACTGAAGCTTTCTTT.

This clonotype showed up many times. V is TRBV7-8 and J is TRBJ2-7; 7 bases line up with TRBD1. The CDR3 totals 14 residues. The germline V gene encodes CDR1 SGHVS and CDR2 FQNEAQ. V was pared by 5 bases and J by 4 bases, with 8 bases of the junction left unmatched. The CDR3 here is CASSTLDRVYEQYF. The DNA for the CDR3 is TGTGCCAGCAGCACCCTTGACAGGGTATACGAGCAGTACTTC.

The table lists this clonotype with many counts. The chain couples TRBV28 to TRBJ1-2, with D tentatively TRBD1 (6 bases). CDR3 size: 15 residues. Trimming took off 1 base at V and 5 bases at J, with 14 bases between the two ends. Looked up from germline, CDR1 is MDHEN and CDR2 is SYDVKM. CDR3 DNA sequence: TGTGCCAGCAGTTTATCGGTCAGGGGCGCATATGGCTACACCTTC. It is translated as CASSLSVRGAYGYTF.

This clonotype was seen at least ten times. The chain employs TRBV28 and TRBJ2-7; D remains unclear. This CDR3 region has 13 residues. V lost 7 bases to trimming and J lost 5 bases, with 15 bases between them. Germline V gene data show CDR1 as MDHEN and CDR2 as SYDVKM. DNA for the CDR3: TGTGCCAGCAATGCAGGACCGTTCCACGAGCAGTACTTC. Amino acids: CASNAGPFHEQYF.

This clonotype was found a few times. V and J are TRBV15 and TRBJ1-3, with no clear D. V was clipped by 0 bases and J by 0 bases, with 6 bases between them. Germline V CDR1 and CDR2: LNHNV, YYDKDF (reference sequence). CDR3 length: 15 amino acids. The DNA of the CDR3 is TGTGCCACCAGCAGAGATAAACACTCTGGAAACACCATATATTTT. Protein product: CATSRDKHSGNTIYF.

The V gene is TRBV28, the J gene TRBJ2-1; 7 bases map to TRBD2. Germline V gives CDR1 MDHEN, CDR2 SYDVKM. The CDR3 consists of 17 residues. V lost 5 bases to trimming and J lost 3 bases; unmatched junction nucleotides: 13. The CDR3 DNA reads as TGTGCCAGCAGTCCCTTGAATGCGGGAGTTTTCTACAATGAGCAGTTCTTC. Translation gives CASSPLNAGVFYNEQFF.

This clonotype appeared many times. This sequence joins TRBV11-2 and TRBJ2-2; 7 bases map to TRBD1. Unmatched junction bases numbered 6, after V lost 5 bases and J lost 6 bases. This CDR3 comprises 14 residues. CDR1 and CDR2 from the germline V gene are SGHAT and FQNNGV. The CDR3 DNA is TGTGCCAGCAGCATACAGGGGTTTGCCGGGGAGCTGTTTTTT. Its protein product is CASSIQGFAGELFF.

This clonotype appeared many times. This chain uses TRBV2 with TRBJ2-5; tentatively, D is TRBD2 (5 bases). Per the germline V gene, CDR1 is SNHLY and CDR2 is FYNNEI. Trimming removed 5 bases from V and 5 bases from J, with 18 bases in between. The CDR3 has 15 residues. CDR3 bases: TGTGCCAGCAGTTTGTCAGCGGTCGGTTTGGAGACCCAGTACTTC. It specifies CASSLSAVGLETQYF.

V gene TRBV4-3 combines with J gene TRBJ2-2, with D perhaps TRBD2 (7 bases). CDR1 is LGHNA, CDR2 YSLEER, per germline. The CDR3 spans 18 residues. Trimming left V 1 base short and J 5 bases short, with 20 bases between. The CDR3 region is CASSQAATGGGVTGELFF. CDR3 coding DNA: TGCGCCAGCAGCCAAGCCGCAACGGGCGGGGGCGTAACCGGGGAGCTGTTTTTT.

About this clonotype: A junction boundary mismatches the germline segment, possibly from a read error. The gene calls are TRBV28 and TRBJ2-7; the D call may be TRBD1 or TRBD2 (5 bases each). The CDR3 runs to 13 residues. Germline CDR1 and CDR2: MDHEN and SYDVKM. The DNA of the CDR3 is TGTGCCAGCAATCCCCCGGGGCCCTACGGGCAGTACTTC. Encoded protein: CASNPPGPYGQYF.

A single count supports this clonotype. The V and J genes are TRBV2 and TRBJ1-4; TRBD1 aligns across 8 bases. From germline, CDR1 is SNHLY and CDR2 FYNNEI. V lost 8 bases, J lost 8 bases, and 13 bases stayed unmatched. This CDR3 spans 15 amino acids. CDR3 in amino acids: CASCETTGAYEKLFF. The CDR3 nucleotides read TGTGCCAGCTGCGAAACGACAGGGGCGTACGAAAAACTGTTTTTT.

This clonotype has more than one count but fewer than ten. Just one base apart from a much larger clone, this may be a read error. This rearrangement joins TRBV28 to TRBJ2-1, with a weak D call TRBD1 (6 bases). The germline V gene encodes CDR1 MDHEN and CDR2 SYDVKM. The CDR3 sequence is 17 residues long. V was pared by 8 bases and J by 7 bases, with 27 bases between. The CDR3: CASLQGFRRKRENEQFF. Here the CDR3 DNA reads TGTGCCAGCCTCCAGGGGTTCAGGAGAAAAAGAGAGAATGAGCAGTTCTTC.

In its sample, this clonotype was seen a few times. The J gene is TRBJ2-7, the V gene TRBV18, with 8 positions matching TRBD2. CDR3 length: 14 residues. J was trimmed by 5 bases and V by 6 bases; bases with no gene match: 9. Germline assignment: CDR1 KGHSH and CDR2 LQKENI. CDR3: CASSPPGLDHEQYF. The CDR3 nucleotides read TGTGCCAGCTCGCCGCCGGGACTAGACCACGAGCAGTACTTC.

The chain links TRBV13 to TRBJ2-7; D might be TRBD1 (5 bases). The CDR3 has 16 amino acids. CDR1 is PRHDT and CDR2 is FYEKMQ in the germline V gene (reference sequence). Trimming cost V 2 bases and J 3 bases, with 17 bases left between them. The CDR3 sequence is CASSLSVGLLHYEQYF. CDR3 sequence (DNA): TGTGCCAGCAGCTTAAGTGTGGGGCTATTACACTACGAGCAGTACTTC. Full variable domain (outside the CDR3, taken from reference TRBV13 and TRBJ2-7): AAGVIQSPRHLIKEKRETATLKCYPIPRHDTVYWYQQGPGQDPQFLISFYEKMQSDKGSIPDRFSAQQFSDYHSELNMSSLELGDSALYFCASSLSVGLLHYEQYFGPGTRLTVT.

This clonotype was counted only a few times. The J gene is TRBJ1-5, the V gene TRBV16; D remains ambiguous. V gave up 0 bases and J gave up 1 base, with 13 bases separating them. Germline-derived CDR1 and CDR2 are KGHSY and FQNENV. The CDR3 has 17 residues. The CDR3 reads CASSQSKARGSNQPQHF. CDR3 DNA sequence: TGTGCCAGCAGCCAATCTAAGGCCCGAGGGAGCAATCAGCCCCAGCATTTT.

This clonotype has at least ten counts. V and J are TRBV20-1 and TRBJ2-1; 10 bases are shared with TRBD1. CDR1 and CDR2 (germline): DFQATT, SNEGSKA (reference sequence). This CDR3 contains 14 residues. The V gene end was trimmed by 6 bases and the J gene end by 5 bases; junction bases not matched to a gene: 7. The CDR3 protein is CSALTGGIDNEQFF. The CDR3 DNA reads TGCAGTGCCCTGACAGGGGGCATCGACAATGAGCAGTTCTTC.

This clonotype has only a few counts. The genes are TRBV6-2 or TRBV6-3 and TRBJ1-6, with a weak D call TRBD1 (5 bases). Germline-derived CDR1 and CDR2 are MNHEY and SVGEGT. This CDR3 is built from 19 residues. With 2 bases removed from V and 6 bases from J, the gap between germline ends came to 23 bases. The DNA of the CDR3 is TGTGCCAGCAGTTACACCGGGACCGCCAGAGCCCTGGGTAATTCACCCCTCCACTTT. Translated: CASSYTGTARALGNSPLHF.

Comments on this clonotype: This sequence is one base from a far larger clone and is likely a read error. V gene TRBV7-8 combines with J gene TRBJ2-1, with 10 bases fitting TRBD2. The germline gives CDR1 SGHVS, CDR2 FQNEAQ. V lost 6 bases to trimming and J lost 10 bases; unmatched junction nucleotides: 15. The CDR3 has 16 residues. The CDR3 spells CASSPYTLAGANEQFF. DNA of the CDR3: TGTGCCAGCAGTCCTTACACTCTAGCGGGAGCCAACGAGCAGTTCTTC.

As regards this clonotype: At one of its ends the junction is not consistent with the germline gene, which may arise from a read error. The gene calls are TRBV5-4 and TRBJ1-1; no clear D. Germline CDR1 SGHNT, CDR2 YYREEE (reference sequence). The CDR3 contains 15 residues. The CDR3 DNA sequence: TGTGCCATCAGCTCCTACAGTGATGGCGGCGCTGAAGCTTTCTTT. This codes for CAISSYSDGGAEAFF.

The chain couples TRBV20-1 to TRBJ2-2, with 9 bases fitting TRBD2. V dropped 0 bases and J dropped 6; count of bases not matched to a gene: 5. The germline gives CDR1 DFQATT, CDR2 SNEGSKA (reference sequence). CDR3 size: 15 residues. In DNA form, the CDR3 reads TGCAGTGCTAGAGAGGTAGCGGGAGTGGCCGGGGAGCTGTTTTTT. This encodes CSAREVAGVAGELFF.